This T cell receptor beta chain was recovered during a study of blood T cell repertoires in COVID-19. Across the study: The United States, Italy and Spain were the sources of the acute and convalescent COVID-19 samples.

Using immunoSEQ multiplex PCR, the repertoire was profiled, and TCRdb retains in-frame clones only, with some absent. The sample consists of some 33,000 clones, roughly 85% of them appearing once. V lost 6 bases and J lost 7; bases outside the gene matches: 8. The CDR3 loop spans 15 amino acids. CDR1 is WSHSY and CDR2 is SAAADI in the germline V gene. This receptor was obtained from a man between 60 and 75 years old with active COVID-19. Material for sequencing was peripheral blood. This rearrangement joins TRBV10-2 to TRBJ1-6, with TRBD1 identical over 8 bases. This CDR3 reads CASRFGQGWNSPLHF. In DNA, the CDR3 is TGCGCCAGCAGATTCGGACAGGGATGGAATTCACCCCTCCACTTT.